The text below deals with one T cell receptor beta chain. Which antigen it targets is not known. It has no much larger one-base neighbor in the sample; base qualities were not kept. This record comes from a study of blood T cell repertoires in COVID-19 (dated by TCRdb to the early 2020s). Background for the entire study: Samples from collaborators originated in the United States, Italy and Spain and spanned both the acute and convalescent phases of COVID-19. The sample metadata nearly always contained a de-identified subject ID, COVID-19 status, age in years and sex. Samples were obtained from the ongoing ImmuneRACE study (first 160 participants) and from about 1,300 subjects provided by 6 global collaborators. Where available, HLA class I and class II types were taken from metadata supplied by the sample provider and were not determined by assay-based typing. The repertoires were released in a freely available public database intended as a resource for research on the immune response to SARS-CoV-2. The material from the prospective study consisted of cDNA or gDNA derived from T cells, B-cell-depleted T cells, or PBMCs. Deeply sampled blood TCRbeta repertoires from subjects exposed to, actively infected with, or recovered from COVID-19 were included in the dataset. What the research found in general, with its limitations: Clinical and demographic metadata were provided uncurated, with the amount varying by source and participant.

The collaborating institutions used their own protocols to collect whole blood in K2EDTA tubes. For TCRbeta analysis, collaborator samples were shipped as frozen whole blood, as isolated PBMCs, or as DNA extracted from either sample type. The CDR3 covers 16 residues, taking in both the cysteine and the phenylalanine. The entry retains the CDR3 DNA only, 48 bases that are in frame from base 1. Sequences LNHDA (CDR1) and SQIVND (CDR2) are obtained from the germline V gene (reference sequence). Trimmed from V: 4 bases; trimmed from J: 3 bases; junction bases lacking a gene match: 9. The immunoSEQ Assay, a bias-controlled multiplex PCR, was used to amplify TCRbeta CDR3 regions from genomic DNA. As for how the authors treated the data: Nucleated cell counts per sample were estimated from amplification of reference gene primers within the assay. Sequence reads were collapsed and filtered to measure the absolute abundance of every unique TCRbeta CDR3 rearrangement. For each sample, productive Simpson clonality was calculated as the square root of Simpson's diversity index across productive rearrangements. Sourced from immuneACCESS, this table was stored by TCRdb with only in-frame sequences that have V and J called. A share of the clones is absent; for the studies checked, an unresolved V gene accounts for under half, and the remainder has no known explanation. V, J and clone size are taken as reported in that table, and D and trimming were inferred from the DNA itself. The sample table records under 150,000 clones; 70% to 90% of these occur just once. The ten top clones hold 10% to 15% of the sample.

This chain joins TRBV19 to TRBJ2-5; 9 central bases correspond to TRBD2. The TCR comes from a man in his 60s with active or convalescent COVID-19. Sequenced sample: peripheral blood. Here the CDR3 is given as CASSRASGIGEETQYF. The nucleotide sequence reads as follows: TGTGCCAGTAGTAGGGCTAGCGGGATAGGGGAAGAGACCCAGTACTTC. With the portions outside the CDR3 filled from the reference TRBV19 and TRBJ2-5 genes, the complete variable region becomes DGGITQSPKYLFRKEGQNVTLSCEQNLNHDAMYWYRQDPGQGLRLIYYSQIVNDFQKGDIAEGYSVSREKKESFPLTVTSAQKNPTAFYLCASSRASGIGEETQYFGPGTRLLVL.